This T cell receptor (beta chain) is from a study of T cell responses to AZD1222 COVID-19 vaccine. Turning to the study itself: Second-dose groups at about 4 or about 12 weeks were pooled.

For this clone: Its antigen is as yet unknown.

Study-level points and caveats: The breadth and depth of Spike-specific TCRs increased once two AZD1222 doses had been given. Mostly white British, mostly female donors; authors suggested clonal diversity may be underestimated. None of the repertoires were sampled until the peak T cell response had passed.

Repertoires were generated with immunoSEQ multiplex PCR, while TCRdb's copy carries only in-frame clones and drops some. The sample records more than 90,000 clones, approximately 90% being singletons. Specimen: peripheral blood, collected on day 0 of AZD1222 vaccination. This clonotype was obtained from an adult in good health.

As DNA, the CDR3 is TGTGCCACCAGCAGAGATCGCACAGCTCAAGAGACCCAGTACTTC. Protein sequence: CATSRDRTAQETQYF. The chain links TRBV15 to TRBJ2-5; no definite D call. CDR3 length: 15 residues. V was trimmed by 0 bases and J by 2 bases, leaving 10 bases between them. Germline V CDR1 and CDR2: LNHNV, YYDKDF (reference sequence).